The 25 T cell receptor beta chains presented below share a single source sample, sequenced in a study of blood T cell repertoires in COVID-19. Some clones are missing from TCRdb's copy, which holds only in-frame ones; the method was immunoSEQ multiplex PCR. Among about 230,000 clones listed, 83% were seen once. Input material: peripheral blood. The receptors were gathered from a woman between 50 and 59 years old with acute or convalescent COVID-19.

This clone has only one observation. The DNA of the CDR3 is TGTGCCAGCAGTTTAGGGGGGGGAACCTACGAGCAGTACTTC. Encoded protein: CASSLGGGTYEQYF. This chain joins TRBV6-6 and TRBJ2-7; tentatively, D is TRBD2 (7 bases). The CDR3 is made up of 14 amino acids. The germline V gene encodes CDR1 MNHNY and CDR2 SVGAGI (reference sequence). V was clipped by 4 bases and J by 2 bases, with 12 bases between them.

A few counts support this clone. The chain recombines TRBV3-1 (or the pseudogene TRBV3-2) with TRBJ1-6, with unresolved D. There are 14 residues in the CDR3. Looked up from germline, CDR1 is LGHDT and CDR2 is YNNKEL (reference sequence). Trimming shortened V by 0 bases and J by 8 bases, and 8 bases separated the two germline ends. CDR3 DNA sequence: TGTGCCAGCAGCCAAGACCTAGTAGATTCACCCCTCCACTTT. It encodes CASSQDLVDSPLHF.

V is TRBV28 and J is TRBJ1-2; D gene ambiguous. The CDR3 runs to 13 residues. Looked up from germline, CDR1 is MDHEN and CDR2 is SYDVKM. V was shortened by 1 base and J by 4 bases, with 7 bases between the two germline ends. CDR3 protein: CASSLSVAYGYTF. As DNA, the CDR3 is TGTGCCAGCAGTTTATCAGTAGCCTATGGCTACACCTTC.

As DNA, the CDR3 is TGTGCCAGCAGTTTGGGACACACACGATGGGGACAGGGCTCAACTAATGAAAAACTGTTTTTT. The encoded protein is CASSLGHTRWGQGSTNEKLFF. V usage is TRBV28 and J usage is TRBJ1-4, with 9 bases that match TRBD1. The germline gives CDR1 MDHEN, CDR2 SYDVKM. V lost 3 bases and J lost 0; bases outside the gene matches: 17. This CDR3 is built from 21 residues.

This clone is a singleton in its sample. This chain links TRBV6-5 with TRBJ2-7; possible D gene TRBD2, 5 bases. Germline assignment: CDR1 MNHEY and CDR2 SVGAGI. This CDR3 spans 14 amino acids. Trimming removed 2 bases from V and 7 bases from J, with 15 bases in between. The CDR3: CASSYRDTRGEQYF. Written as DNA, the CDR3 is TGTGCCAGCAGTTACCGTGACACTAGAGGGGAGCAGTACTTC.

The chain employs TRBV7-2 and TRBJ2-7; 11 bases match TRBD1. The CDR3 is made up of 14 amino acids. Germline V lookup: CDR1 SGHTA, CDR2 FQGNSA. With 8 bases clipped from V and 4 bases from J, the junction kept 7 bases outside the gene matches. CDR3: CASGWTGGFYEQYF. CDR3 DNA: TGTGCCAGCGGCTGGACAGGGGGCTTTTACGAGCAGTACTTC. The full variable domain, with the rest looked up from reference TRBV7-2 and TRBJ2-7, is GAGVSQSPSNKVTEKGKDVELRCDPISGHTALYWYRQSLGQGLEFLIYFQGNSAPDKSGLPSDRFSAERTGGSVSTLTIQRTQQEDSAVYLCASGWTGGFYEQYFGPGTRLTVT.

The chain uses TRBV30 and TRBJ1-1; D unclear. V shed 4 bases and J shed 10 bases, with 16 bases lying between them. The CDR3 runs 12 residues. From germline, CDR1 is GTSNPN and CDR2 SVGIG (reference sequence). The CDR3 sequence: CAWKPVSVLAFF. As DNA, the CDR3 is TGTGCCTGGAAACCCGTATCGGTGTTAGCTTTCTTT.

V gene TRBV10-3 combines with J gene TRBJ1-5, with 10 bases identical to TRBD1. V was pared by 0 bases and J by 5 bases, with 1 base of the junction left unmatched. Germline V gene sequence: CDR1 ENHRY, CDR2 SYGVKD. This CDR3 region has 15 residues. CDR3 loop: CAISESGQGDQPQHF. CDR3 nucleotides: TGTGCCATCAGTGAGTCAGGACAGGGGGATCAGCCCCAGCATTTT.

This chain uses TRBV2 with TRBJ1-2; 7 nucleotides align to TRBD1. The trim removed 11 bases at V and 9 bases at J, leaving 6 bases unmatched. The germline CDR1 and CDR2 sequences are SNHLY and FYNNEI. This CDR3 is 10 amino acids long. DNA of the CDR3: TGTGCCTCCAAACAGGGGCGCTACACCTTC. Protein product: CASKQGRYTF.

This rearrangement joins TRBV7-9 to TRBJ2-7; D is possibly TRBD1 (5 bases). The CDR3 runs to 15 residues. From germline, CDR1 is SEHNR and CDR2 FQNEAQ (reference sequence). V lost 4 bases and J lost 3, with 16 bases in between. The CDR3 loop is CASSSNQGPFYEQYF. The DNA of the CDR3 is TGTGCCAGCAGCTCCAATCAGGGTCCTTTCTACGAGCAGTACTTC.

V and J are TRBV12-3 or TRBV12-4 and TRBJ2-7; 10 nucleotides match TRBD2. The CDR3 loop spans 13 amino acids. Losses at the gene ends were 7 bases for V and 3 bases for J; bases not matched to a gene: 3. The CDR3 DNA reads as TGTGCCAGCAAGGGACTAGCGAACTACGAGCAGTACTTC. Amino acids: CASKGLANYEQYF.

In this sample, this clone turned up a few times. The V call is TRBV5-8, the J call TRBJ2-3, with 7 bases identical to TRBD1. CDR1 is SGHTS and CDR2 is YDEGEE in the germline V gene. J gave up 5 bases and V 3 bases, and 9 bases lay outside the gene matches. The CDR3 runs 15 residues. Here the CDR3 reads CASSSGQRVGDTQYF. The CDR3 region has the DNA TGTGCCAGCAGCTCGGGACAGAGAGTGGGAGATACGCAGTATTTT.

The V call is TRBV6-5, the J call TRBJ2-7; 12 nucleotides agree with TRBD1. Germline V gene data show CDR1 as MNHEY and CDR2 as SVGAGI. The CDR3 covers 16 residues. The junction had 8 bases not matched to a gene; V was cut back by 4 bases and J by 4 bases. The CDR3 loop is CASSFLRDRGQYEQYF. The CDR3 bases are TGTGCCAGCAGTTTTCTCCGGGACAGGGGGCAATACGAGCAGTACTTC.

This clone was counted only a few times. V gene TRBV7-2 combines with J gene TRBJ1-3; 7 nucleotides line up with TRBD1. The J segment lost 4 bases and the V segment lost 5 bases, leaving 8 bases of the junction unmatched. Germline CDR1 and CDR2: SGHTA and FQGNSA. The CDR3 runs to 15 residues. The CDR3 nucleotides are TGTGCCAGCAGCCAGACTTCAGGGGGAGGAAACACCATATATTTT. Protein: CASSQTSGGGNTIYF.

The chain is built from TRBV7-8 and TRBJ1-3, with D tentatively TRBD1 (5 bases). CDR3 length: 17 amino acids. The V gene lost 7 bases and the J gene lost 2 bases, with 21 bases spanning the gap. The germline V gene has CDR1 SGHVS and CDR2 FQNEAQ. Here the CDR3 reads CASTLRAGRLTGNTIYF. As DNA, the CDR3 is TGTGCCAGCACCCTCCGGGCAGGGAGGTTAACTGGAAACACCATATATTTT.

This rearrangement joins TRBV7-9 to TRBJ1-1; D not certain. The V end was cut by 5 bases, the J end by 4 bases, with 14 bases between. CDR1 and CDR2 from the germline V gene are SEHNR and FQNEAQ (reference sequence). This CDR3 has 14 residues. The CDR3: CASSALLEGTEAFF. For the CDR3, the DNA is TGTGCCAGCAGCGCACTATTGGAGGGCACTGAAGCTTTCTTT.

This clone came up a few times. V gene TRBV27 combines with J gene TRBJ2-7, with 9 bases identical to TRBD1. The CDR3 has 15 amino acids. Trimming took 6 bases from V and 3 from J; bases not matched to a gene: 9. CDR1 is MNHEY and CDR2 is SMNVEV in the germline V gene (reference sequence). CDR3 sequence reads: CASRTGTGFSYEQYF. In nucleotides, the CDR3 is TGTGCCAGCAGGACCGGGACAGGGTTTAGCTACGAGCAGTACTTC.

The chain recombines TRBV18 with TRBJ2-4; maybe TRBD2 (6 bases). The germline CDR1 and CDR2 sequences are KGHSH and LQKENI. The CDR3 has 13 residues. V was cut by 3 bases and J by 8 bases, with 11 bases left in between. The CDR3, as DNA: TGTGCCAGCTCACCGGGACTCTTGGACATTCAGTACTTC. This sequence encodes CASSPGLLDIQYF.

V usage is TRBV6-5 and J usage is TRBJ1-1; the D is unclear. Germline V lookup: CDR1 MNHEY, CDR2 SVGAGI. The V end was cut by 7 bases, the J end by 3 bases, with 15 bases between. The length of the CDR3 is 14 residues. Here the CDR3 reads CASIYGEGDTEAFF. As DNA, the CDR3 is TGTGCCAGCATATACGGGGAAGGCGACACTGAAGCTTTCTTT.

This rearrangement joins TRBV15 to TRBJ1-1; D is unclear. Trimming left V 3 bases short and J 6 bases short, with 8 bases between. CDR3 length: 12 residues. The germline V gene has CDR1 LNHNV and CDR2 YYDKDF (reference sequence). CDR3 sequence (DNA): TGTGCCACCAGCAGTGTTTATTCTGAAGCTTTCTTT. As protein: CATSSVYSEAFF.

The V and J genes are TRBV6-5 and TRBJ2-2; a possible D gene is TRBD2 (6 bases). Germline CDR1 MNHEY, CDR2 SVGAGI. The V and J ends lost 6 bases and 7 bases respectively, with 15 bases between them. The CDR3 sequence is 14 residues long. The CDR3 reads CASRNRREYGELFF. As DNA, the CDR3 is TGTGCCAGCAGGAATCGACGGGAGTACGGGGAGCTGTTTTTT.

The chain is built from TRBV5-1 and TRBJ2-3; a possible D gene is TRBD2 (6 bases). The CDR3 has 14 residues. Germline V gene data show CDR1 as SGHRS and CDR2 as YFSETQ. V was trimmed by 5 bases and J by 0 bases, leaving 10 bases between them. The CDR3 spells CASSSGPSTDTQYF. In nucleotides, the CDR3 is TGCGCCAGCAGTAGCGGACCTAGCACAGATACGCAGTATTTT.

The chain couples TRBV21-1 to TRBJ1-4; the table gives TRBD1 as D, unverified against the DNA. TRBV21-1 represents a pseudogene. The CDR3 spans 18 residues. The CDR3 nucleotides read TGTGCCAGCAGCAAAGATCACCCACCTGACACAACTAATGAAAAACTGTTTTTT. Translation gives CASSKDHPPDTTNEKLFF.

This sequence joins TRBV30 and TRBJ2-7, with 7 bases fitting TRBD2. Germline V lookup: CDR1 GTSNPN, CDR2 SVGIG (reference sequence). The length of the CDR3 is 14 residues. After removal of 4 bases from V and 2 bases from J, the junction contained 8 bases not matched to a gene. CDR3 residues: CAWKVFAGAYEQYF. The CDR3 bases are TGTGCCTGGAAGGTTTTTGCGGGAGCCTACGAGCAGTACTTC. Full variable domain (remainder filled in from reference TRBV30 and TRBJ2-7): SQTIHQWPATLVQPVGSPLSLECTVEGTSNPNLYWYRQAAGRGLQLLFYSVGIGQISSEVPQNLSASRPQDRQFILSSKKLLLSDSGFYLCAWKVFAGAYEQYFGPGTRLTVT.

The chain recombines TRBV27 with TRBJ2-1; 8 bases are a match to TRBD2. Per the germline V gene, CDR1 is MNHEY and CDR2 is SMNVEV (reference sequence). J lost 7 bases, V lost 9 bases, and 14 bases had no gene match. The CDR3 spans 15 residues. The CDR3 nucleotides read TGTGCCAGTGGGGTAGCGGGATCATCGAAAAATGAGCAGTTCTTC. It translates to CASGVAGSSKNEQFF.